The source of this T cell receptor beta chain is a study of cytomegalovirus exposure and HLA in healthy donors. Notes on the study in general: The study had only CMV serostatus as immune exposure information.

Amplification used 60 Vbeta primers and 13 Jbeta primers. TCRdb's table, derived via immunoSEQ multiplex PCR, lists solely in-frame clones and lacks some. The table has 150,000 to 200,000 clones, about 80% seen once. About this clone: Its antigen is undetermined.

The origin of this receptor is a woman in her thirties in good health and CMV-seropositive. Sequencing was performed on PBMCs.

The CDR3 bases are TGTGCCAGCTCACCGCCAGGGGTGAACACTGAAGCTTTCTTT. This translates into CASSPPGVNTEAFF. The V call is TRBV18, the J call TRBJ1-1; D perhaps matches TRBD1 (6 bases). Germline lookup yields CDR1 KGHSH and CDR2 LQKENI. Trimming stripped 3 bases from V and 0 bases from J, with 8 bases between. CDR3 length: 14 amino acids.